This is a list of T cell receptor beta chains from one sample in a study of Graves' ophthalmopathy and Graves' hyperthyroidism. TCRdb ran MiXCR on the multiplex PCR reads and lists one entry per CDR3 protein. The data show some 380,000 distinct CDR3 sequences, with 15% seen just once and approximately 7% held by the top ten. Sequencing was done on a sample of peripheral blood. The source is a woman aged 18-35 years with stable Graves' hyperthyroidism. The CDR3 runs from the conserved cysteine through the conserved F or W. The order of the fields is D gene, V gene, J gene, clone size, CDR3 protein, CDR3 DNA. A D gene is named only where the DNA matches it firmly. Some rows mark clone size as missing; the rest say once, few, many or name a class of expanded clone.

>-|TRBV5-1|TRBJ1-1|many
CASSPGRGDTEAFF
TGCGCCAGCAGCCCCGGGAGGGGGGACACTGAAGCTTTCTTT
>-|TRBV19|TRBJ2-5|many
CASSIPKGPYTGKETQYF
TGTGCCAGTAGTATTCCCAAAGGGCCATATACAGGGAAAGAGACCCAGTACTTC
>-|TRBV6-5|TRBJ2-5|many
CASSYRSRGAETQYF
TGTGCCAGCAGTTACCGGAGTCGGGGGGCGGAGACCCAGTACTTC
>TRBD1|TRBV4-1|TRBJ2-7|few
CASSHLRDRVRLGSYEQYF
TGCGCCAGCAGCCACCTCCGGGACAGGGTCAGACTAGGTTCCTACGAGCAGTACTTC
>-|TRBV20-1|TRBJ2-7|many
CSALQGSSYEQYF
TGCAGTGCTCTACAGGGCAGCTCCTACGAGCAGTACTTC
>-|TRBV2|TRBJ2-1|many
CASSTPTDYNEQFF
TGTGCCAGCAGTACCCCGACCGACTACAATGAGCAGTTCTTC
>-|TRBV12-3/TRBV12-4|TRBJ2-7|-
CASSLARRTKEQYF
TGTGCCAGCAGTTTGGCCCGCCGGACGAAGGAGCAGTACTTC
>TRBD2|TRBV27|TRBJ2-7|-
CASSSYPPSGGFAYEQYF
TGTGCCAGCAGTTCCTACCCTCCTAGCGGGGGCTTTGCCTACGAGCAGTACTTC
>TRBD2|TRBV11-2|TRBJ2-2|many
CASSSGLAGVTGELFF
TGTGCCAGCAGCTCCGGACTAGCGGGTGTCACCGGGGAGCTGTTTTTT
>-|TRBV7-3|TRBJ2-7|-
CASSLSQYYEQYF
TGTGCCAGCAGCTTAAGTCAGTACTACGAGCAGTACTTC
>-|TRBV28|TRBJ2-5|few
CASSQTGIETQYF
TGTGCCAGCAGTCAAACAGGGATCGAGACCCAGTACTTC
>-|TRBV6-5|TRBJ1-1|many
CASSYGGVGVANTEAFF
TGTGCCAGCAGTTATGGGGGGGTCGGGGTGGCGAACACTGAAGCTTTCTTT
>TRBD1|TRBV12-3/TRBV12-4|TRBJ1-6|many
CASRPGTVLPNSPLHF
TGTGCCAGCAGACCCGGGACAGTGTTACCTAATTCACCCCTCCACTTT
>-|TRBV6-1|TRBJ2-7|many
CASSGQLGGEQYF
TGTGCCAGCAGTGGCCAGCTAGGGGGCGAGCAGTACTTC
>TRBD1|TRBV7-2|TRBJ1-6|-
CASSPYQGALSSPLHF
TGTGCCAGCAGCCCCTATCAGGGGGCATTGAGTTCACCCCTCCACTTT
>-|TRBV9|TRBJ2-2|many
CASSVAQGPGELFF
TGTGCCAGCAGCGTAGCACAGGGACCCGGGGAGCTGTTTTTT
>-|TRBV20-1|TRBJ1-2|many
CSASRPGGYGYGYTF
TGCAGTGCTAGTCGCCCGGGGGGTTACGGCTATGGCTACACCTTC
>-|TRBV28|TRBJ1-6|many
CASTRQKPSNSPLHF
TGTGCCAGCACCCGACAGAAGCCTTCCAATTCACCCCTCCACTTT
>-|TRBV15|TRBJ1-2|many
CATSRDTGAGRGYTF
TGTGCCACCAGCAGAGATACGGGGGCCGGGAGAGGCTACACCTTC
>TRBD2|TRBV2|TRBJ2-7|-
CASSVTSGGASYEQYF
TGTGCCAGCAGTGTGACTAGCGGGGGGGCCAGCTACGAGCAGTACTTC
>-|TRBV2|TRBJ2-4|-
CASSPGIIQAKNIQYF
TGTGCCAGCAGCCCAGGGATTATACAAGCCAAAAACATTCAGTACTTC
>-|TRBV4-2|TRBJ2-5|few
CASSQETGLGEVTQYF
TGTGCCAGCAGCCAAGAAACCGGGTTGGGAGAAGTAACCCAGTACTTC
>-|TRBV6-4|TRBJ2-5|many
CASSQGRGETQYF
TGTGCCAGCAGTCAAGGCCGGGGAGAGACCCAGTACTTC
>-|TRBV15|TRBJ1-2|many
CATSRPRSGDSDYGYTF
TGTGCCACCAGCAGACCTCGTAGTGGAGATTCGGACTATGGCTACACCTTC
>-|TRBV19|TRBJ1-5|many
CASRKDSQPYSNQPQHF
TGTGCCAGTAGAAAGGACAGTCAACCTTATAGCAATCAGCCCCAGCATTTT
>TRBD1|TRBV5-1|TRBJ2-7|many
CASSQGQVEVYEQYF
TGCGCCAGCAGCCAAGGACAGGTCGAAGTGTACGAGCAGTACTTC
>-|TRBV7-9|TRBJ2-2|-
CASVQTDTGELFF
TGTGCCAGCGTCCAAACGGACACCGGGGAGCTGTTTTTT
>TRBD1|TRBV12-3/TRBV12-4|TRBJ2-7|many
CASSSGTGAYEQYF
TGTGCCAGCAGCTCCGGGACAGGGGCCTACGAGCAGTACTTC
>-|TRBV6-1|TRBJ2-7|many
CATGRSYEQYF
TGTGCCACGGGACGGTCCTACGAGCAGTACTTC
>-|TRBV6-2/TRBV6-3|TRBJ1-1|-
CASSARTVNTEACF
TGTGCCAGCAGCGCCAGGACAGTGAACACTGAAGCTTGCTTT
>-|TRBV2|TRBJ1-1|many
CASTEGSAEAFF
TGTGCCAGCACGGAGGGGAGCGCTGAAGCTTTCTTT
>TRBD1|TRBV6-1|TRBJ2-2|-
CASSQTGGTGELFF
TGTGCCAGCAGTCAAACAGGGGGAACCGGGGAGCTGTTTTTT
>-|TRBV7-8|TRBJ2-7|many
CASSFPGRNYEQYF
TGTGCCAGCAGCTTTCCGGGACGGAACTACGAGCAGTACTTC
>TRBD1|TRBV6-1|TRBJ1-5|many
CASSDRGRWSNQPQHF
TGTGCCAGCAGCGACAGGGGGCGGTGGAGCAATCAGCCCCAGCATTTT
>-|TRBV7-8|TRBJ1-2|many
CASSPAIGQGGGYTF
TGTGCCAGCAGCCCCGCGATCGGGCAGGGAGGGGGCTACACCTTC
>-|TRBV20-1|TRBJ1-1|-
CSARPTAFLMNTEAFF
TGCAGTGCTAGACCGACCGCCTTTTTGATGAACACTGAAGCTTTCTTT
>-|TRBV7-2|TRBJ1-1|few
CASRLALRGGEAFF
TGTGCCAGCAGGTTAGCCCTGAGGGGCGGTGAAGCTTTCTTT
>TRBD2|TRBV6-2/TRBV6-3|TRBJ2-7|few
CASSPPRRGDPYEQYF
TGTGCCAGCAGCCCTCCCCGGCGGGGGGATCCCTACGAGCAGTACTTC
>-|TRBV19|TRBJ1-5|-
CASSMNVGMGNQPQHF
TGTGCCAGTAGTATGAACGTGGGTATGGGCAATCAGCCCCAGCATTTT
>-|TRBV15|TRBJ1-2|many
CATSRDSGANYGYTF
TGTGCCACCAGCAGAGATTCGGGGGCGAACTATGGCTACACCTTC
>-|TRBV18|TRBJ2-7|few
CASSPGLDSYEQYF
TGTGCCAGCTCACCAGGACTGGACTCCTACGAGCAGTACTTC
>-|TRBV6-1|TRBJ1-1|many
CASSEAGGDTEAFF
TGTGCCAGCAGTGAAGCGGGGGGAGACACTGAAGCTTTCTTT